Sequencing of this T cell receptor beta chain was carried out in a study of Graves' ophthalmopathy and Graves' hyperthyroidism. Amplified material comprised TCR beta CDR3 regions derived from RNA transcripts. RT-PCR was first run with HTBI primers, then multiplex PCR in a second round. TCRdb reprocessed the multiplex PCR reads via MiXCR and lists one record per CDR3 protein. This table has 450,000 to 600,000 distinct CDR3 sequences, less than 45% appearing once. Hyperthyroidism patients, all newly diagnosed, had under 2 months' duration and ages of 18 to 65. Germline CDR1 is MNHNY and CDR2 is SVGAGI (reference sequence). V dropped 5 bases and J dropped 6; count of bases not matched to a gene: 6. CDR3 length equals 13 residues.

This chain links TRBV6-6 with TRBJ1-2; 7 nucleotides agree with TRBD1. The receptor's source is an adult man with Graves' hyperthyroidism. Sequencing was performed on peripheral blood or thyroid tissue (not recorded which). CDR3 residues: CASSASGTDGYTF. The DNA of the CDR3 is TGTGCCAGCAGTGCCTCCGGGACAGATGGCTACACCTTC.